What follows are 20 T cell receptor beta chains derived from one specimen sequenced in a study of CD8 T cells in ankylosing spondylitis. TCRdb processed the 5' RACE reads anew with MiXCR; each CDR3 protein has one entry. This table holds around 340,000 distinct CDR3 sequences, roughly 22% found once. Sequenced material: blood, either unsorted or a sorted T cell fraction (not recorded which). All receptors derive from a male donor with ankylosing spondylitis or in good health (not recorded which).

The rearrangement joins TRBV10-2 to TRBJ2-7; D might be TRBD2 (5 bases). The CDR3 is made up of 13 amino acids. Germline lookup yields CDR1 WSHSY and CDR2 SAAADI. V shed 2 bases and J shed 0 bases, with 5 bases lying between them. CDR3 sequence: CASSETSSYEQYF. DNA for the CDR3: TGCGCCAGCAGTGAGACTAGCTCCTACGAGCAGTACTTC.

The chain links TRBV7-9 to TRBJ2-3; the match to TRBD2 covers 7 bases. CDR3 size: 13 residues. V lost 7 bases, J lost 0 bases, and 1 base stayed unmatched. Germline V gene sequence: CDR1 SEHNR, CDR2 FQNEAQ (reference sequence). For the CDR3, the DNA is TGTGCCAGCAAAGCGGGGAGCACAGATACGCAGTATTTT. Its translation is CASKAGSTDTQYF.

This clonotype came up a few times. The V and J genes are TRBV12-3 or TRBV12-4 and TRBJ1-1; no definite D call. The length of the CDR3 is 15 residues. V was cut by 3 bases and J by 6 bases, with 17 bases left in between. The CDR3 spells CASSFTRIGSAEAFF. The CDR3 nucleotides read TGTGCCAGCAGTTTTACTCGTATTGGTTCGGCTGAAGCTTTCTTT.

This clonotype was seen a few times. This chain connects TRBV29-1 to TRBJ2-5; 10 positions match TRBD1. V lost 3 bases to trimming and J lost 1 base; unmatched junction nucleotides: 2. The germline CDR1 and CDR2 sequences are SQVTM and ANQGSEA. This CDR3 region has 14 residues. CDR3 nucleotide sequence: TGCAGCGTTGATTGGGACAGGGGCCAAGAGACCCAGTACTTC. Its translation is CSVDWDRGQETQYF.

The V and J genes are TRBV27 and TRBJ2-7; D possibly corresponds to TRBD1 (5 bases). V lost 3 bases and J lost 4, with 13 bases in between. The CDR3 has 14 residues. The germline V gene has CDR1 MNHEY and CDR2 SMNVEV (reference sequence). The CDR3 DNA reads TGTGCCAGCAGTTTTGGGGCGAAGGGTTACGAGCAGTACTTC. Residues: CASSFGAKGYEQYF.

This clonotype was picked up many times. The V call is TRBV7-3, the J call TRBJ2-3; D gene unclear. CDR1 and CDR2 (germline): SGHTA, FQGTGA. The CDR3 has 14 residues. Trimming shortened V by 3 bases and J by 0 bases, and 7 bases separated the two germline ends. The CDR3 is CASSLVGSTDTQYF. The DNA for the CDR3 is TGTGCCAGCAGCTTGGTGGGGAGCACAGATACGCAGTATTTT. The full variable domain, completed using reference TRBV7-3 and TRBJ2-3, is GAGVSQTPSNKVTEKGKYVELRCDPISGHTALYWYRQSLGQGPEFLIYFQGTGAADDSGLPNDRFFAVRPEGSVSTLKIQRTERGDSAVYLCASSLVGSTDTQYFGPGTRLTVL.

This clonotype was seen only a few times. The V gene is TRBV12-3 or TRBV12-4, the J gene TRBJ2-5; TRBD1 aligns across 11 bases. V lost 6 bases, J lost 5 bases, and 8 bases stayed unmatched. The CDR3 totals 15 residues. The chain's CDR3 is CASRNGQGAWETQYF. The DNA for the CDR3 is TGTGCCAGCAGGAATGGACAGGGGGCCTGGGAGACCCAGTACTTC.

This clonotype was counted a few times. The V and J genes are TRBV27 and TRBJ2-7, with D possibly matching TRBD1 (6 bases). The V and J ends lost 6 bases and 4 bases respectively, with 13 bases between them. The CDR3 extends over 13 amino acids. Germline V gives CDR1 MNHEY, CDR2 SMNVEV (reference sequence). The CDR3 DNA reads TGTGCCAGCAGGCCAACAGGGTGGTACGAGCAGTACTTC. Amino acid sequence: CASRPTGWYEQYF.

In DNA, the CDR3 is TGCAGCGTTGTACAGGGGAATGCCTACGAGCAGTACTTC. It codes for CSVVQGNAYEQYF. V usage is TRBV29-1 and J usage is TRBJ2-7; 7 bases map to TRBD1. CDR1 is SQVTM and CDR2 is ANQGSEA in the germline V gene. The CDR3 length is 13 residues. Trimming cost V 4 bases and J 2 bases; bases outside gene matches: 5.

The genes are TRBV27 and TRBJ2-7; no clear D. The germline V gene encodes CDR1 MNHEY and CDR2 SMNVEV (reference sequence). The CDR3 is 13 amino acids. V shed 2 bases and J shed 6 bases, with 11 bases lying between them. CDR3 region: CASSLPNSLEQYF. The CDR3, as DNA: TGTGCCAGCAGTTTACCCAATAGCCTCGAGCAGTACTTC.

This clonotype was recorded a few times. J is TRBJ2-5 and V is TRBV12-3 or TRBV12-4; D is undetermined. Trimming stripped 6 bases from V and 5 bases from J, with 7 bases between. CDR3 size: 11 residues. CDR3 protein: CASSALETQYF. The CDR3, as DNA: TGTGCCAGCAGCGCCTTGGAGACCCAGTACTTC.

This rearrangement joins TRBV11-2 to TRBJ1-4; 8 nucleotides align to TRBD1. V shed 0 bases, J shed 3 bases, and the junction held 9 bases outside the gene matches. Germline V gives CDR1 SGHAT, CDR2 FQNNGV. This CDR3 comprises 18 residues. The CDR3 reads CASSLDWAGGLSNEKLFF. The CDR3 DNA reads TGTGCCAGCAGCTTAGATTGGGCAGGGGGCTTGTCTAATGAAAAACTGTTTTTT.

The J gene is TRBJ1-3, the V gene TRBV7-9; D gene ambiguous. CDR3 length: 14 residues. Germline lookup yields CDR1 SEHNR and CDR2 FQNEAQ (reference sequence). The germline V and J ends were trimmed by 5 bases and 0 bases, with 8 bases remaining between them. The CDR3, as DNA: TGTGCCAGCAGCCTCGGCACCTCTGGAAACACCATATATTTT. Translated, it gives CASSLGTSGNTIYF.

This clonotype has more than one count but fewer than ten. The chain uses TRBV6-5 and TRBJ2-7; D is unresolved. The CDR3 sequence is 15 residues long. CDR1 and CDR2 from the germline V gene are MNHEY and SVGAGI. Trimming took off 0 bases at V and 2 bases at J, with 11 bases between the two ends. The CDR3 nucleotides are TGTGCCAGCAGTTACTCGGGTGGGCAGACCTACGAGCAGTACTTC. It is translated as CASSYSGGQTYEQYF.

The J gene is TRBJ1-1, the V gene TRBV29-1; D unclear. Trimming shortened V by 1 base and J by 3 bases, and 6 bases separated the two germline ends. Germline V gene sequence: CDR1 SQVTM, CDR2 ANQGSEA. This CDR3 region has 12 residues. In DNA, the CDR3 is TGCAGCGTTGAAGTTTCGGACACTGAAGCTTTCTTT. It specifies CSVEVSDTEAFF.

The CDR3 region has the DNA TGTGCCAGCAGTGACGGGGGTGGTCCCTACAATGAGCAGTTCTTC. It is translated as CASSDGGGPYNEQFF. The chain employs TRBV6-1 and TRBJ2-1; perhaps TRBD2 as D (6 bases). In germline, CDR1 is MNHNS, CDR2 SASEGT. V dropped 3 bases and J dropped 2 bases, with 11 bases sitting between them. The CDR3 has 15 amino acids.

Only a few counts were recorded for this clonotype. V and J are TRBV3-1 and TRBJ2-1; 8 bases line up with TRBD2. V shed 1 base and J 5 bases; nucleotides not matched to a gene: 4. CDR3 length: 15 residues. CDR1 and CDR2 from the germline V gene are LGHDT and YNNKEL (reference sequence). CDR3 amino acids: CASSQGAGGHNEQFF. The CDR3 DNA reads as TGTGCCAGCAGCCAAGGCGCGGGGGGCCACAATGAGCAGTTCTTC.

This clonotype was picked up a small number of times. CDR3 DNA sequence: TGTGCCAGCAGCTTATTGAGCGGGGGGGCCTCAGATACGCAGTATTTT. It translates to CASSLLSGGASDTQYF. The chain recombines TRBV7-9 with TRBJ2-3; 10 bases fit TRBD2. CDR1 and CDR2 from the germline V gene are SEHNR and FQNEAQ (reference sequence). Trimming at V came to 2 bases and at J to 4 bases, leaving 6 bases not matched to a gene. The CDR3 sequence is 16 residues long.

Turning to this clonotype: A much larger clone lies a single base off, so this may be a read error. The chain couples TRBV12-3 or TRBV12-4 to TRBJ2-3; the D gene could be TRBD1 or TRBD2 (6 bases each). The CDR3 has 15 amino acids. The V gene lost 7 bases and the J gene lost 3 bases, with 17 bases spanning the gap. In nucleotides, the CDR3 is TGTGCCAGCACCCTAGCGTGGGGGCCGACAGATACGCAGTATTTT. Translated, it gives CASTLAWGPTDTQYF.

V is TRBV11-2 and J is TRBJ2-3; TRBD2 aligns across 8 bases. The CDR3 extends over 16 amino acids. V trimming: 1 base; J trimming: 3 bases; junction bases outside the gene matches: 6. Germline V lookup: CDR1 SGHAT, CDR2 FQNNGV. CDR3 coding DNA: TGTGCCAGCAGCTTAGTCGGGTCTAGCGGGACAGATACGCAGTATTTT. Translating it yields CASSLVGSSGTDTQYF.